One sample yielded the 28 T cell receptor beta chains listed below, sequenced in a study of cytomegalovirus exposure and HLA in healthy donors. The PCR made use of 60 Vbeta and 13 Jbeta primers. TCRdb's copy holds only in-frame clones and misses some; the assay was immunoSEQ multiplex PCR. The sample gives more than 150,000 clones, approximately 84% of which show up once; about 0.25% is in the top ten. Material for sequencing was PBMCs. The receptors derive from a boy between 10 and 17 years old in good health and CMV-seronegative.

The rearrangement uses TRBV27 and TRBJ1-5; 8 bases match TRBD1. This CDR3 is 18 amino acids long. The germline V gene has CDR1 MNHEY and CDR2 SMNVEV (reference sequence). After removal of 4 bases from V and 5 bases from J, the junction contained 16 bases not matched to a gene. The CDR3 loop is CASSSRRGDRRGYQPQHF. CDR3 in DNA: TGTGCCAGCAGTTCCCGACGTGGGGACAGGCGTGGGTATCAGCCCCAGCATTTT.

This clone was found once. The V gene is TRBV6-1, the J gene TRBJ2-3, with 11 positions matching TRBD2. Germline V gene lookup returns CDR1 MNHNS and CDR2 SASEGT. Losses at the gene ends were 4 bases for V and 6 bases for J; bases not matched to a gene: 6. The CDR3 is made up of 15 amino acids. CDR3: CASSGLAGGRDTQYF. CDR3 DNA: TGTGCCAGCAGTGGGCTAGCGGGGGGACGGGATACGCAGTATTTT.

V and J are TRBV7-9 and TRBJ2-7; perhaps TRBD2 as D (5 bases). This CDR3 has 16 residues. Germline CDR1 and CDR2: SEHNR and FQNEAQ (reference sequence). Trimming took off 1 base at V and 4 bases at J, with 17 bases between the two ends. The CDR3 DNA follows: TGTGCCAGCAGCTTAGGTCCGGGGTTCTCGGTATACGAGCAGTACTTC. This sequence encodes CASSLGPGFSVYEQYF.

This clone was seen once. The chain recombines TRBV7-8 with TRBJ2-3; 8 bases are a match to TRBD1. CDR1 is SGHVS, CDR2 FQNEAQ, per germline. The CDR3 is 16 residues long. Unmatched junction bases numbered 8, after V lost 3 bases and J lost 3 bases. CDR3 sequence reads: CASSFGHRGRTDTQYF. In DNA, the CDR3 is TGTGCCAGCAGCTTCGGTCACAGGGGGAGAACAGATACGCAGTATTTT.

V gene TRBV6-6 combines with J gene TRBJ1-5; no definite D call. Germline CDR1 and CDR2: MNHNY and SVGAGI (reference sequence). The CDR3 loop spans 11 amino acids. V was pared by 6 bases and J by 13 bases, with 13 bases between. For the CDR3, the DNA is TGTGCCAGCAGAAACACCGGCGGACAGCATTTT. Translation gives CASRNTGGQHF.

V gene TRBV27 combines with J gene TRBJ1-5; D is unclear. Germline V gene lookup returns CDR1 MNHEY and CDR2 SMNVEV (reference sequence). The CDR3 is 13 amino acids. The V and J ends lost 4 bases and 5 bases respectively, with 9 bases between them. CDR3 loop: CASSSPPDQPQHF. The CDR3 coding sequence is TGTGCCAGCAGTTCTCCCCCCGATCAGCCCCAGCATTTT.

V gene TRBV6-4 combines with J gene TRBJ2-5; 9 bases line up with TRBD2. Germline V lookup: CDR1 MRHNA, CDR2 SNTAGT. The CDR3 totals 15 residues. The J segment lost 5 bases and the V segment lost 3 bases, leaving 7 bases of the junction unmatched. CDR3 nucleotides: TGTGCCAGCAGTGAGTCTAGCGGGGCTGGGGAGACCCAGTACTTC. Protein: CASSESSGAGETQYF.

This CDR3 is CASSLAAGGPIVETQYF. The CDR3 coding sequence is TGTGCCAGCAGCTTGGCAGCGGGAGGGCCGATTGTCGAGACCCAGTACTTC. The genes are TRBV5-6 and TRBJ2-5; TRBD2 agrees at 10 bases. The V gene's germline CDR1 is SGHDT and CDR2 YYEEEE. The CDR3 runs 17 residues. The junction had 10 bases not matched to a gene; V was cut back by 0 bases and J by 5 bases.

The rearrangement links TRBV2 to TRBJ1-5, with 8 bases matching TRBD1. CDR1 and CDR2 (germline): SNHLY, FYNNEI. This CDR3 region has 12 residues. The J segment lost 16 bases and the V segment lost 4 bases, leaving 9 bases of the junction unmatched. The CDR3 region is CASSAERTGIHF. The CDR3 DNA is TGTGCCAGCAGTGCGGAAAGGACAGGGATACATTTT.

The rearrangement joins TRBV7-8 to TRBJ2-2; 8 nucleotides line up with TRBD1. V was clipped by 3 bases and J by 1 base; unmatched bases: 16. Germline assignment: CDR1 SGHVS and CDR2 FQNEAQ. This CDR3 is built from 20 residues. DNA of the CDR3: TGTGCCAGCAGCTTTTATCACCAATACCCGGGACAGGAGAACACCGGGGAGCTGTTTTTT. It specifies CASSFYHQYPGQENTGELFF.

This chain joins TRBV7-9 and TRBJ1-2; D is unclear. Germline V lookup: CDR1 SEHNR, CDR2 FQNEAQ (reference sequence). Trimming cost V 2 bases and J 8 bases, with 12 bases left between them. The CDR3 sequence is 13 residues long. CDR3 coding DNA: TGTGCCAGCAGCTTAAGCCGAGGAGAGGGCTACACCTTC. Translated: CASSLSRGEGYTF.

This clone was counted a few times. The chain joins TRBV6-5 to TRBJ1-1; 9 positions match TRBD1. CDR1 MNHEY and CDR2 SVGAGI come from the germline V gene. The CDR3 is made up of 14 amino acids. V trimming: 6 bases; J trimming: 6 bases; junction bases outside the gene matches: 8. The CDR3 reads CASRGQGGFAEAFF. CDR3 in DNA: TGTGCCAGCAGGGGACAGGGAGGGTTTGCTGAAGCTTTCTTT.

This clone was seen a few times. V usage is TRBV9 and J usage is TRBJ2-7; possible D gene TRBD2, 6 bases. Germline V lookup: CDR1 SGDLS, CDR2 YYNGEE. The CDR3 length is 13 residues. Trimming pared 3 bases from V and 6 bases from J, leaving 13 bases between. CDR3 bases: TGTGCCAGCAGCGGGCGGGGTCGGGGCGAGCAGTACTTC. It translates to CASSGRGRGEQYF.

V and J are TRBV13 and TRBJ2-4; TRBD2 is a possible D gene (6 bases). Deletions cut 5 bases from V and 6 bases from J, with 17 bases between. Germline-derived CDR1 and CDR2 are PRHDT and FYEKMQ (reference sequence). CDR3 length equals 15 residues. The CDR3 coding sequence is TGTGCCAGCAGCCGCCGAAGGAGCGGGTTAAACATTCAGTACTTC. Translated, it gives CASSRRRSGLNIQYF.

The chain has TRBV2 and TRBJ1-5, with D maybe TRBD1 (5 bases). This CDR3 is built from 15 residues. From germline, CDR1 is SNHLY and CDR2 FYNNEI. Trimming cost V 8 bases and J 6 bases, with 20 bases left between them. The CDR3 sequence is CASQGGNSWGQPQHF. The DNA of the CDR3 is TGTGCCAGCCAGGGTGGGAACAGCTGGGGTCAGCCCCAGCATTTT.

The V gene is TRBV5-6, the J gene TRBJ1-1, with no clear D. The germline V and J ends were trimmed by 1 base and 0 bases, with 13 bases remaining between them. The CDR3 spans 16 residues. Germline V gene lookup returns CDR1 SGHDT and CDR2 YYEEEE. CDR3 loop: CASSLLDGRMNTEAFF. Here the CDR3 DNA reads TGTGCCAGCAGCTTGTTAGACGGGAGAATGAACACTGAAGCTTTCTTT.

This sequence joins TRBV11-2 and TRBJ2-3; 8 bases are shared with TRBD1. There are 14 residues in the CDR3. The V gene end was trimmed by 5 bases and the J gene end by 6 bases; junction bases not matched to a gene: 7. Germline-derived CDR1 and CDR2 are SGHAT and FQNNGV. The CDR3 bases are TGTGCCAGCAGCCTCGACAGGGGTGTGGATACGCAGTATTTT. It translates to CASSLDRGVDTQYF.

This sequence joins TRBV6-1 and TRBJ2-7; 8 bases line up with TRBD2. CDR3 length: 13 amino acids. Germline loops: CDR1 MNHNS, CDR2 SASEGT. The V segment lost 7 bases and the J segment 0 bases; nucleotides outside the gene matches: 2. The CDR3, as DNA: TGTGCCAGCATGGGACTAGTCTCCTACGAGCAGTACTTC. This encodes CASMGLVSYEQYF.

The chain joins TRBV27 to TRBJ2-3; 10 bases fit TRBD2. The CDR3 extends over 15 amino acids. With V trimmed by 2 bases and J by 6 bases, 5 bases remained unmatched. Germline CDR1 and CDR2: MNHEY and SMNVEV (reference sequence). In DNA, the CDR3 is TGTGCCAGCAGTTTACCTAGCGGGGGTTTCGATACGCAGTATTTT. This translates into CASSLPSGGFDTQYF.

This clone was observed a few times. The CDR3 DNA reads as TGTGCCTGGAGTGTTAACGGGAATTCACCCCTCCACTTT. Translated: CAWSVNGNSPLHF. This chain links TRBV30 with TRBJ1-6; D uncertain. CDR1 is GTSNPN, CDR2 SVGIG, per germline (reference sequence). CDR3 length: 13 amino acids. V dropped 0 bases and J dropped 7 bases, with 7 bases sitting between them.

About this clone: The junction and the germline gene differ at one end; a read error may be behind it. The gene calls are TRBV7-9 and TRBJ2-7, with 9 bases that match TRBD2. CDR1 is SEHNR, CDR2 FQNEAQ, per germline (reference sequence). This CDR3 spans 13 amino acids. CDR3 nucleotides: TGTGCCAGTCGTAGCGGGAGTGACTACGAGCAGCACTTC. Protein product: CASRSGSDYEQHF. Looking up the rest from reference TRBV7-9 and TRBJ2-7 gives the full variable domain: DTGVSQNPRHKITKRGQNVTFRCDPISEHNRLYWYRQTLGQGPEFLTYFQNEAQLEKSRLLSDRFSAERPKGSFSTLEIQRTEQGDSAMYLCASRSGSDYEQHFGPGTRLTVT.

The V call is TRBV7-8, the J call TRBJ1-5, with 7 nucleotides matching TRBD1. V was pared by 7 bases and J by 5 bases, with 11 bases of the junction left unmatched. This CDR3 has 15 residues. Germline CDR1 and CDR2: SGHVS and FQNEAQ. CDR3 residues: CASTSQRDRHQPQHF. The CDR3 bases are TGTGCCAGCACCTCCCAGAGGGACAGACATCAGCCCCAGCATTTT.

This clone came up a few times. J is TRBJ2-1 and V is TRBV4-2; 9 positions match TRBD2. The CDR3 loop spans 14 amino acids. CDR1 LGHNA and CDR2 YNFKEQ come from the germline V gene. J lost 6 bases, V lost 3 bases, and 3 bases had no gene match. The CDR3: CASSQGLALNEQFF. As DNA, the CDR3 is TGTGCCAGCAGCCAGGGACTAGCCCTCAATGAGCAGTTCTTC.

Concerning this clone: Other nucleotide sequences from this sample produce the same CDR3. This chain links TRBV4-2 with TRBJ1-2; perhaps TRBD1 as D (5 bases). The CDR3 totals 13 residues. Deletions cut 4 bases from V and 4 bases from J, with 10 bases between. CDR1 and CDR2 (germline): LGHNA, YNFKEQ. CDR3 in amino acids: CASSRGAPYGYTF. In DNA form, the CDR3 reads TGTGCCAGCAGCCGTGGGGCCCCCTATGGCTACACCTTC.

In this sample, this clone turned up once. V usage is TRBV14 and J usage is TRBJ2-1; a weak D match, TRBD1 (5 bases). CDR1 is SGHDN and CDR2 is FVKESK in the germline V gene. The CDR3 totals 13 residues. Trimming left V 6 bases short and J 8 bases short, with 14 bases between. The CDR3 loop reads CASSLGTRDEQFF. CDR3 sequence (DNA): TGTGCCAGCAGTTTAGGCACCAGGGATGAGCAGTTCTTC. Filled out from reference TRBV14 and TRBJ2-1, the complete variable domain reads EAGVTQFPSHSVIEKGQTVTLRCDPISGHDNLYWYRRVMGKEIKFLLHFVKESKQDESGMPNNRFLAERTGGTYSTLKVQPAELEDSGVYFCASSLGTRDEQFFGPGTRLTVL.

This chain uses TRBV6-5 with TRBJ2-5; D is unclear. The CDR3 spans 11 residues. Germline-derived CDR1 and CDR2 are MNHEY and SVGAGI. The V and J ends lost 2 bases and 5 bases respectively, with 3 bases between them. This chain's CDR3 is CASSYLETQYF. The CDR3, as DNA: TGTGCCAGCAGTTACCTGGAGACCCAGTACTTC.

This chain uses TRBV9 with TRBJ1-5; 7 bases align to TRBD1. Germline CDR1 SGDLS, CDR2 YYNGEE. Trimming removed 3 bases from V and 3 bases from J; junction bases left unmatched: 9. The CDR3 has 16 residues. The CDR3 here is CASSDDAGQSNQPQHF. CDR3 coding DNA: TGTGCCAGCAGCGATGATGCGGGACAGTCCAATCAGCCCCAGCATTTT.

This clone was seen a single time. The chain combines TRBV13 with TRBJ2-7; D possibly corresponds to TRBD1 (6 bases). The CDR3 runs 17 residues. V was clipped by 5 bases and J by 4 bases, with 24 bases between them. Germline CDR1 is PRHDT and CDR2 is FYEKMQ (reference sequence). The CDR3 protein is CASSPTPPWTVKYEQYF. The CDR3 region has the DNA TGTGCCAGCAGCCCCACCCCCCCGTGGACAGTAAAGTACGAGCAGTACTTC.